A selection of T cell receptor beta chains follows, all from one sample in a study of cytomegalovirus exposure and HLA in healthy donors. Sequenced by immunoSEQ multiplex PCR; TCRdb stores in-frame clones only, minus some. The table records more than 85,000 clones, over 70% of them present only once. Source material: PBMCs. These receptors all stem from a woman in her 40s in good health and CMV-seropositive. Both conserved end residues are part of each CDR3. The D gene is left open where the match is weak. Clone size is given for some rows only: seen once, a few or many times, or a class if the clone is expanded.

len: 15
d_gene: TRBD1
abundance: once
v_gene: TRBV5-1
j_gene: TRBJ2-1
CDR3nt: TGCGCCAGCAGCCCCGGGACAGGGCGCGGTAATGAGCAGTTCTTC
CDR3aa: CASSPGTGRGNEQFF

len: 13
d_gene: NA
abundance: NA
v_gene: TRBV27
j_gene: TRBJ1-4
CDR3nt: TGTGCCAGCAGCAGGGTGGCTAATGAAAAACTGTTTTTT
CDR3aa: CASSRVANEKLFF

len: 12
d_gene: NA
abundance: NA
v_gene: TRBV9
j_gene: TRBJ1-2
CDR3nt: TGTGCCAGCAGCGTAGGTTCGTATGGCTACACCTTC
CDR3aa: CASSVGSYGYTF

len: 16
d_gene: TRBD1
abundance: NA
v_gene: TRBV5-1
j_gene: TRBJ2-7
CDR3nt: TGCGCCAGCAGCTTGGCCGGACAGGGCCTCTCCTACGAGCAGTACTTC
CDR3aa: CASSLAGQGLSYEQYF

len: 14
d_gene: NA
abundance: NA
v_gene: TRBV19
j_gene: TRBJ1-1
CDR3nt: TGTGCCAGTAGCGAAAGCAGGGGTTGGACTGAAGCTTTCTTT
CDR3aa: CASSESRGWTEAFF

len: 13
d_gene: NA
abundance: few
v_gene: TRBV2
j_gene: TRBJ1-6
CDR3nt: TGTGCCAGCAGCCTCTCCACTGATTCACCCCTCCACTTT
CDR3aa: CASSLSTDSPLHF

len: 13
d_gene: NA
abundance: NA
v_gene: TRBV11-3
j_gene: TRBJ2-7
CDR3nt: TGTGCCAGCAGCTCACTGTTCTCCTACGAGCAGTACTTC
CDR3aa: CASSSLFSYEQYF

len: 14
d_gene: TRBD2
abundance: few
v_gene: TRBV6-5
j_gene: TRBJ2-5
CDR3nt: TGTGCCAGCAGCCGGGGGGGGCTGGAAGAGACCCAGTACTTC
CDR3aa: CASSRGGLEETQYF

len: 17
d_gene: TRBD1
abundance: few
v_gene: TRBV28
j_gene: TRBJ1-5
CDR3nt: TGTGCCAGCAGTGAAGTACCGGGACAGGGGGACAATCAGCCCCAGCATTTT
CDR3aa: CASSEVPGQGDNQPQHF

len: 16
d_gene: NA
abundance: NA
v_gene: TRBV5-6
j_gene: TRBJ2-1
CDR3nt: TGTGCCAGCAGCTTGGAAAGCTTTAGAATCGGCAATGAGCAGTTCTTC
CDR3aa: CASSLESFRIGNEQFF

len: 14
d_gene: TRBD1
abundance: NA
v_gene: TRBV18
j_gene: TRBJ2-2
CDR3nt: TGTGCCAGCTCGGGACAGGGTCCTGCCGGGGAGCTGTTTTTT
CDR3aa: CASSGQGPAGELFF

len: 14
d_gene: NA
abundance: NA
v_gene: TRBV7-9
j_gene: TRBJ1-2
CDR3nt: TGTGCCAGCAGCTTCATCTCGGGGGGCGTAGGCTACACCTTC
CDR3aa: CASSFISGGVGYTF

len: 17
d_gene: TRBD2
abundance: once
v_gene: TRBV7-6
j_gene: TRBJ2-1
CDR3nt: TGTGCCAGCAGCTCAGCTCTTAGCGGGGGGACGTACAATGAGCAGTTCTTC
CDR3aa: CASSSALSGGTYNEQFF

len: 12
d_gene: TRBD1
abundance: NA
v_gene: TRBV6-5
j_gene: TRBJ2-1
CDR3nt: TGTGCCAGCAAAAAGGGGGCCTATGAGCAGTTCTTC
CDR3aa: CASKKGAYEQFF

len: 11
d_gene: NA
abundance: NA
v_gene: TRBV2
j_gene: TRBJ2-2
CDR3nt: TGTGCCAGCAGCTACACCGGGGAGCTGTTTTTT
CDR3aa: CASSYTGELFF

len: 20
d_gene: TRBD2
abundance: NA
v_gene: TRBV9
j_gene: TRBJ2-3
CDR3nt: TGTGCCAGCAGCGGCCAGGGAGCGGGGGGGCGGCGGTCTAGCACAGATACGCAGTATTTT
CDR3aa: CASSGQGAGGRRSSTDTQYF

len: 14
d_gene: TRBD1
abundance: NA
v_gene: TRBV4-2
j_gene: TRBJ1-4
CDR3nt: TGTGCCAGCAGCCGGACAGGGTCTAATGAAAAACTGTTTTTT
CDR3aa: CASSRTGSNEKLFF

len: 15
d_gene: TRBD2
abundance: NA
v_gene: TRBV6-6
j_gene: TRBJ2-7
CDR3nt: TGTGCCAGCAGTTACGGGGCTAGCGGGATCTACGAGCAGTACTTC
CDR3aa: CASSYGASGIYEQYF

len: 16
d_gene: TRBD2
abundance: NA
v_gene: TRBV5-1
j_gene: TRBJ2-2
CDR3nt: TGCGCCAGCAGCTTGTACGGGGGGGTCTACGCCGGGGAGCTGTTTTTT
CDR3aa: CASSLYGGVYAGELFF

len: 14
d_gene: NA
abundance: NA
v_gene: TRBV4-1
j_gene: TRBJ2-5
CDR3nt: TGCGCCAGCAGCCAAGATCAAGCGATGGAGACCCAGTACTTC
CDR3aa: CASSQDQAMETQYF

len: 18
d_gene: TRBD1
abundance: NA
v_gene: TRBV28
j_gene: TRBJ1-1
CDR3nt: TGTGCCAGCAGTTCTCCCGGGACAGGGGGCTCGGCAAACACTGAAGCTTTCTTT
CDR3aa: CASSSPGTGGSANTEAFF

len: 14
d_gene: TRBD1
abundance: NA
v_gene: TRBV5-1
j_gene: TRBJ1-1
CDR3nt: TGCGCCAGCAGCCCCGGACAGGGGAGAACTGAAGCTTTCTTT
CDR3aa: CASSPGQGRTEAFF

len: 17
d_gene: NA
abundance: NA
v_gene: TRBV5-4
j_gene: TRBJ2-2
CDR3nt: TGTGCCAGCAGCGCCACTACCCTTAGAGGATGGACCGGGGAGCTGTTTTTT
CDR3aa: CASSATTLRGWTGELFF

len: 15
d_gene: TRBD2
abundance: NA
v_gene: TRBV14
j_gene: TRBJ2-3
CDR3nt: TGTGCCAGCAGCCAAAAGCGGGGACTCACAGATACGCAGTATTTT
CDR3aa: CASSQKRGLTDTQYF

len: 14
d_gene: NA
abundance: few
v_gene: TRBV11-1
j_gene: TRBJ1-1
CDR3nt: TGTGCCAGCAGCTTGAGGGTGGCGAACACTGAAGCTTTCTTT
CDR3aa: CASSLRVANTEAFF

len: 18
d_gene: TRBD2
abundance: NA
v_gene: TRBV7-7
j_gene: TRBJ2-1
CDR3nt: TGTGCTAGCAGCCCGACCTCTAGCGGGGGTCCCTCCTACAATGAGCAGTTCTTC
CDR3aa: CASSPTSSGGPSYNEQFF

len: 13
d_gene: NA
abundance: NA
v_gene: TRBV7-9
j_gene: TRBJ2-7
CDR3nt: TGTGCCAGCAGCTTACAAGGGGCAACGGTGCAGTACTTC
CDR3aa: CASSLQGATVQYF

len: 14
d_gene: TRBD2
abundance: NA
v_gene: TRBV10-2
j_gene: TRBJ2-1
CDR3nt: TGCGCCAGCAGTGAGTCTGGGGGAGGGCATGAGCAGTTCTTC
CDR3aa: CASSESGGGHEQFF

len: 14
d_gene: NA
abundance: NA
v_gene: TRBV28
j_gene: TRBJ2-4
CDR3nt: TGTGCCAGCAGTTTATGGCAGGGGAGAAACATTCAGTACTTC
CDR3aa: CASSLWQGRNIQYF

len: 19
d_gene: TRBD2
abundance: NA
v_gene: TRBV19
j_gene: TRBJ2-3
CDR3nt: TGTGCCAGTAGGTCGGTCGGCTACCGACTAGCGGGAAGCACAGATACGCAGTATTTT
CDR3aa: CASRSVGYRLAGSTDTQYF

len: 16
d_gene: TRBD1
abundance: NA
v_gene: TRBV25-1
j_gene: TRBJ2-1
CDR3nt: TGTGCCAGCAGTGTTGGGGGACAGGGACGCTACAATGAGCAGTTCTTC
CDR3aa: CASSVGGQGRYNEQFF

len: 19
d_gene: TRBD2
abundance: once
v_gene: TRBV11-2
j_gene: TRBJ2-1
CDR3nt: TGTGCCAGCAGCTTTAATCTAGCTAGCGGGAGGCTCTCCTACAATGAGCAGTTCTTC
CDR3aa: CASSFNLASGRLSYNEQFF

len: 14
d_gene: TRBD1
abundance: NA
v_gene: TRBV7-2
j_gene: TRBJ1-2
CDR3nt: TGTGCCAGCAGCATTCGACAGGGGGCTTATGGCTACACCTTC
CDR3aa: CASSIRQGAYGYTF

len: 16
d_gene: NA
abundance: NA
v_gene: TRBV6-6
j_gene: TRBJ2-7
CDR3nt: TGTGCCAGCAGTTACTCGATCGAGCGGAACTCCTACGAGCAGTACTTC
CDR3aa: CASSYSIERNSYEQYF

len: 15
d_gene: TRBD1
abundance: few
v_gene: TRBV7-2
j_gene: TRBJ1-2
CDR3nt: TGTGCCAGCAGCTTAGTTGGGACAGGGGCTCAGGGCTACACCTTC
CDR3aa: CASSLVGTGAQGYTF

len: 15
d_gene: TRBD2
abundance: NA
v_gene: TRBV28
j_gene: TRBJ2-1
CDR3nt: TGTGCCAGCTGGGATAGCGGGAGGTTCTACAATGAGCAGTTCTTC
CDR3aa: CASWDSGRFYNEQFF

len: 19
d_gene: NA
abundance: NA
v_gene: TRBV7-9
j_gene: TRBJ2-1
CDR3nt: TGTGCCAGCAGCTTATCCCAAGGAACAGGGTATGATTCCTACAATGAGCAGTTCTTC
CDR3aa: CASSLSQGTGYDSYNEQFF

len: 14
d_gene: TRBD2
abundance: NA
v_gene: TRBV27
j_gene: TRBJ2-3
CDR3nt: TGTGCCAGTAGCGGGGGGACTAGCACAGATACGCAGTATTTT
CDR3aa: CASSGGTSTDTQYF

len: 14
d_gene: NA
abundance: NA
v_gene: TRBV7-8
j_gene: TRBJ1-2
CDR3nt: TGTGCCAGCAGCCCGAGGGGGTATCATCGGGGCTACACCTTC
CDR3aa: CASSPRGYHRGYTF

len: 15
d_gene: TRBD2
abundance: NA
v_gene: TRBV5-1
j_gene: TRBJ2-1
CDR3nt: TGCGCCAGCAGCGAGGGACTAGCGGGAGGGGTTGAGCAGTTCTTC
CDR3aa: CASSEGLAGGVEQFF

len: 15
d_gene: TRBD1
abundance: many
v_gene: TRBV7-3
j_gene: TRBJ2-5
CDR3nt: TGTGCCAGCAGCTTTATGACAGGGGGTGCGGAGACCCAGTACTTC
CDR3aa: CASSFMTGGAETQYF

len: 14
d_gene: TRBD1
abundance: NA
v_gene: TRBV11-3
j_gene: TRBJ1-1
CDR3nt: TGTGCCAGCAGCACGGGACAGTCCAACACTGAAGCTTTCTTT
CDR3aa: CASSTGQSNTEAFF

len: 13
d_gene: NA
abundance: NA
v_gene: TRBV11-1
j_gene: TRBJ2-7
CDR3nt: TGTGCCAGCAGCTCGGACAGTCCGGACGAGCAGTACTTC
CDR3aa: CASSSDSPDEQYF

len: 15
d_gene: TRBD1
abundance: few
v_gene: TRBV11-3
j_gene: TRBJ1-2
CDR3nt: TGTGCCAGCAGCTTAGATAGGCAGGGGGGACGTGGCTACACCTTC
CDR3aa: CASSLDRQGGRGYTF

len: 15
d_gene: TRBD1
abundance: NA
v_gene: TRBV5-4
j_gene: TRBJ1-2
CDR3nt: TGTGCCAGCAGCGACCCTCAGGGGGCAGACTATGGCTACACCTTC
CDR3aa: CASSDPQGADYGYTF

len: 14
d_gene: TRBD2
abundance: NA
v_gene: TRBV2
j_gene: TRBJ2-3
CDR3nt: TGTGCCACCGGACTAGCGGGAGTAACAGATACGCAGTATTTT
CDR3aa: CATGLAGVTDTQYF

len: 16
d_gene: TRBD1
abundance: NA
v_gene: TRBV19
j_gene: TRBJ1-5
CDR3nt: TGTGCCAGTAGTATAGTCCAGGGGGCGACGGGACAGCCCCAGCATTTT
CDR3aa: CASSIVQGATGQPQHF

len: 11
d_gene: NA
abundance: NA
v_gene: TRBV28
j_gene: TRBJ1-1
CDR3nt: TGTGCCAGCAGTTTCGGCGGAGAAGCTTTCTTT
CDR3aa: CASSFGGEAFF